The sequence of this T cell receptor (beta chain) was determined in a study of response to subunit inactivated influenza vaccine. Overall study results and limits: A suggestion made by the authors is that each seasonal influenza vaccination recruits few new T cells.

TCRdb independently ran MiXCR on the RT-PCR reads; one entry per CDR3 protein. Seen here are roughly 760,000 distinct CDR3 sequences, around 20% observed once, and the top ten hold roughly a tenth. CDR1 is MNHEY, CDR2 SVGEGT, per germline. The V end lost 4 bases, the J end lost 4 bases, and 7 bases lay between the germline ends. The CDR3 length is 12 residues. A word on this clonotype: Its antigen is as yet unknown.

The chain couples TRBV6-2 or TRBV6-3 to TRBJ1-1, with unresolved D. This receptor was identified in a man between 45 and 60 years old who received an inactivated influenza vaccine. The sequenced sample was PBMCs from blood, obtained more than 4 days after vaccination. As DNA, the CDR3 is TGTGCCAGCAGTTTCGGGCTCACTGAAGCTTTCTTT. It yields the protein CASSFGLTEAFF.